This is a list of T cell receptor beta chains from one sample in a study of T-cell reconstitution after alpha-beta-depleted transplantation in children. Each CDR3 protein gets one entry after TCRdb re-called the PCR reads with MiXCR. This sample has around 700,000 distinct CDR3 sequences; less than 15% occur once, and the top ten carry around 0.76%. This specimen was PBMCs, taken before TCRalphabeta/CD19-depleted stem cell transplant. These receptors came from a girl aged 2-10 years with congenital amegakaryocytic thrombocytopenia, due to receive a stem cell transplant. Each CDR3 is given with its conserved first and last residue. Fields, in order: V gene, D gene, clone size, J gene, CDR3 DNA, CDR3 protein. The D gene is left open where the match is weak. Clone size is not always given. Where it is, it says once, few, many or a class for expanded clones.

TRBV12-3/TRBV12-4	NA	NA	TRBJ2-1	TGTGCCAGCAGTTTGGGCAGCGGTGGCGACAATGAGCAGTTCTTC	CASSLGSGGDNEQFF
TRBV21-1	NA	many	TRBJ2-4	TGTGCCAGCAGAACTAGCCCCCTAGCCAAAAACATTCAGTACTTC	CASRTSPLAKNIQYF
TRBV5-5	NA	NA	TRBJ2-2	TGTGCCAGCAGGGAGCAGCGGAACACCGGGGAGCTGTTTTTT	CASREQRNTGELFF
TRBV7-2	NA	NA	TRBJ2-1	TGTGCCAGCAGCGCCACCGGGACTCCCAATGAGCAGTTCTTC	CASSATGTPNEQFF
TRBV12-3/TRBV12-4	NA	many	TRBJ1-2	TGTGCCAGCAGTCTTGGACAGCAATCGGTTGGCTACACCTTC	CASSLGQQSVGYTF
TRBV4-2	NA	many	TRBJ2-1	TGTGCCAGCAGCCAAGATCTTGATAGTAGGTCCTACAATGAGCAGTTCTTC	CASSQDLDSRSYNEQFF
TRBV29-1	TRBD2	few	TRBJ2-5	TGCAGCGTTACGCTAGCGGGAGTAAGGGAGACCCAGTACTTC	CSVTLAGVRETQYF
TRBV20-1	NA	NA	TRBJ2-7	TGCAGTGCCAGACGGCCGGGACTGCCGGCCTACGAGCAGTACTTC	CSARRPGLPAYEQYF
TRBV28	TRBD2	NA	TRBJ2-7	TGTGCCAGTTTTTCTAGCGGGAGGTTCTACGAGCAGTACTTC	CASFSSGRFYEQYF
TRBV20-1	TRBD2	few	TRBJ2-3	TGCAGTGCTAGGACTAGCGGGCCCACAGATACGCAGTATTTT	CSARTSGPTDTQYF
TRBV28	NA	NA	TRBJ2-4	TGTGCCAGCAGTCCGGCGGGACCCAAAAACATTCAGTACTTC	CASSPAGPKNIQYF
TRBV7-2	TRBD1	NA	TRBJ2-5	TGTGCCACCCCAGGGACAGGGGATATGGAGACCCAGTACTTC	CATPGTGDMETQYF
TRBV6-5	TRBD1	NA	TRBJ1-2	TGTGCCAGCAGTTACTCGGGGACAGGGTTTGTGGGCAACTATGGCTACACCTTC	CASSYSGTGFVGNYGYTF
TRBV5-1	NA	many	TRBJ2-2	TGCGCCAGCAGCAACTCCTCCCAACTATCGGGAGCGAGCGGGGAGCTGTTTTTT	CASSNSSQLSGASGELFF
TRBV5-6	TRBD2	once	TRBJ2-2	TGTGCCAGCAGCTTTACTAGCGGGAGGAATGGGGAGCTGTTTTTT	CASSFTSGRNGELFF
TRBV5-1	NA	NA	TRBJ2-7	TGCGCCAGCAGTGGGGCCTCAAACCCAAACGAGCAGTACTTC	CASSGASNPNEQYF
TRBV20-1	NA	many	TRBJ2-1	TGCAGTGCTGGGGACACCCTCGAGCAGTTCTTC	CSAGDTLEQFF
TRBV28	TRBD2	many	TRBJ2-5	TGTGCCAGCAGTTTACGATCCGGGACTAGCGGGAGTGGCCCCCAAGAGACCCAGTACTTC	CASSLRSGTSGSGPQETQYF
TRBV10-3	TRBD2	NA	TRBJ2-1	TGTGCCATCAGGCCGGGACTAGCGGCCAATGAGCAGTTCTTC	CAIRPGLAANEQFF
TRBV4-2	NA	few	TRBJ2-1	TGTGCCAGCAGCCAAGGAGGGGTCGGCAATGAGCAGTTCTTC	CASSQGGVGNEQFF
TRBV18	NA	NA	TRBJ2-4	TGTGCCAGCTCACCAATTCTGACCGTAGCCAAAAACATTCAGTACTTC	CASSPILTVAKNIQYF
TRBV6-1	NA	few	TRBJ2-6	TGTGCCACCGGGGGCCCTTCTGGGGCCAACGTCCTGACTTTC	CATGGPSGANVLTF
TRBV5-1	NA	few	TRBJ2-3	TGCGCCAGCAGCGAATCACCTAGCGCAGATACGCAGTATTTT	CASSESPSADTQYF
TRBV3-1	TRBD2	NA	TRBJ2-3	TGTGCCAGCAGCCCGACTAGCGGGAAGACAGATACGCAGTATTTT	CASSPTSGKTDTQYF
TRBV4-1	NA	NA	TRBJ2-3	TGCGCCAGCAGCCAAGATGGGGGGCCTAGCGGTGTCACAGATACGCAGTATTTT	CASSQDGGPSGVTDTQYF
TRBV20-1	NA	NA	TRBJ1-1	TGCAGTGCTAGACAGGGCCACATGAACACTGAAGCTTTCTTT	CSARQGHMNTEAFF
TRBV29-1	NA	few	TRBJ2-4	TGCAGCGTCTTACTAGAGAGGAACATTCAGTACTTC	CSVLLERNIQYF
TRBV28	TRBD1	many	TRBJ1-5	TGTGCCAGCAGCCGGTCGGGACAGGGTCGCAATCAGCCCCAGCATTTT	CASSRSGQGRNQPQHF
TRBV11-2	NA	NA	TRBJ2-1	TGTGCCAGCAGCACCGGCCCGGACCGATACAATGAGCAGTTCTTC	CASSTGPDRYNEQFF
TRBV11-3	TRBD2	NA	TRBJ2-2	TGTGCCAGCAGCCCCGTAGCGGGTTACACCGGGGAGCTGTTTTTT	CASSPVAGYTGELFF
TRBV7-9	NA	few	TRBJ1-6	TGTGCCAGCAGCTTTGGGCAGGGAGCAAGTAATTCACCCCTCCACTTT	CASSFGQGASNSPLHF
TRBV20-1	NA	many	TRBJ2-3	TGCAGTGCTAGAGATATACTAGTTGTCACAGATACGCAGTATTTT	CSARDILVVTDTQYF
TRBV12-3/TRBV12-4	NA	many	TRBJ2-1	TGTGCCAGCAGTTGGTCCTCGCAGGTTAATTACAATGAGCAGTTCTTC	CASSWSSQVNYNEQFF
TRBV5-4	NA	NA	TRBJ2-2	TGTGCCAGCAGCCCCGGAGGGACTTCTCTAAGCGGGGAGCTGTTTTTT	CASSPGGTSLSGELFF
TRBV29-1	NA	few	TRBJ2-1	TGCAGCGTTCAAATGGCTTACAATGAGCAGTTCTTC	CSVQMAYNEQFF
TRBV12-3/TRBV12-4	NA	many	TRBJ1-1	TGTGCCAGCAGCTTCCCGAGATTGAACACTGAAGCTTTCTTT	CASSFPRLNTEAFF
TRBV29-1	NA	NA	TRBJ1-2	TGCAGCGTTGAAGGCGAAGGACAGCTTAACTATGGCTACCCCTTC	CSVEGEGQLNYGYPF
TRBV19	NA	NA	TRBJ1-2	TGTGCCAGTAGTATAGATCTCCCGACAGGCCTCCACTATGGCTACACCTTC	CASSIDLPTGLHYGYTF
TRBV7-9	NA	few	TRBJ2-1	TGTGCCAGCAGCCCAAAGGGCGTAGGCTCCTACAATGAGCAGTTCTTC	CASSPKGVGSYNEQFF
TRBV7-2	NA	NA	TRBJ2-1	TGTGCCAGCAGCTTAGGTTTCGCTGAGCAGTTCTTC	CASSLGFAEQFF
TRBV4-2	NA	NA	TRBJ2-5	TGTGCCAGCAGCCAAGTGGAGGAAGAGACCCAGTACTTC	CASSQVEEETQYF
TRBV3-1	NA	NA	TRBJ2-7	TGTGCCAGCAGCCAAGAACGCGCCCTCCTACCATCCTACGAGCAGTACTTC	CASSQERALLPSYEQYF
TRBV5-1	TRBD1	NA	TRBJ2-7	TGCGCCAGCAGCTCTACCGGGACAGGTCCCTACGAGCAGTACTTC	CASSSTGTGPYEQYF
TRBV12-3/TRBV12-4	TRBD1	NA	TRBJ1-1	TGTGCCAGCAGTTTAGCCGGGACAGGGGTGACTGAAGCTTTCTTT	CASSLAGTGVTEAFF
TRBV27	TRBD1	few	TRBJ1-2	TGTGCCAGCAGTATTCGTTCCGGCCCGGGACAGGGGGCCTATGGCTACACCTTC	CASSIRSGPGQGAYGYTF
TRBV20-1	TRBD2	NA	TRBJ2-7	TGCTGTGGCAGAGCCCCGGGACTAGCGGGAGTAACGGCTGCCTACGAGCAGTACTTC	CCGRAPGLAGVTAAYEQYF
TRBV4-1	NA	few	TRBJ2-1	TGCGCCAGCAGCCAACTCTCCGGAGCCCTCCATGAGCAGTTCTTC	CASSQLSGALHEQFF
TRBV20-1	TRBD2	NA	TRBJ2-1	TGCAGTGCGCGTACCGGACTAGCCTTGAGGGGCAATGAGCAGTTCTTC	CSARTGLALRGNEQFF
TRBV11-1	TRBD2	NA	TRBJ2-1	TGTGCCAGCAGCTCGACCTCAAATAGCGGGAAGTCCTACAATGAGCAGTTCTTC	CASSSTSNSGKSYNEQFF